Described below is a single T cell receptor (beta chain) sequence and its context. This sample was taken from a study of blood T cell repertoires in COVID-19. In the study overall: The analysed material was cDNA or gDNA that came from T cells, B-cell-depleted T cells, or PBMCs.

The CDR3 totals 13 residues. Trimming removed 4 bases from V and 4 bases from J, with 10 bases in between. In germline, CDR1 is LGHDT, CDR2 YNNKEL (reference sequence). In the original processing: Using reference gene primer amplification, nucleated cell counts were estimated. Clones were sequenced by immunoSEQ multiplex PCR, and TCRdb holds only the in-frame ones, with some missing. V and J calls and clone size are as listed in that table; D and trimming were resolved from the DNA. Of 110,000 or so clones listed, about 80% are singletons. The chain joins TRBV3-1 (or the pseudogene TRBV3-2) to TRBJ1-2; D unclear. Sample: peripheral blood. The TCR sequence derives from a woman between 35 and 50 years old with acute or convalescent COVID-19. CDR3 nucleotides: TGTGCCAGCAGCCCGCGGGGTGGCTATGGCTACACCTTC. Protein: CASSPRGGYGYTF.